This is a list of T cell receptor beta chains from one sample in a study of T cell responses to AZD1222 COVID-19 vaccine. Here immunoSEQ multiplex PCR was the method, and the copy in TCRdb shows in-frame clones only, minus some. The repertoire holds about 120,000 clones, with about nine tenths as singletons. Material: peripheral blood, obtained on day 0 of AZD1222 vaccination. These TCRs come from an adult in good health. Each CDR3 is given with its conserved first and last residue. D genes are given only for firm matches. Clone size is not always given. Where it is, it says once, few, many or a class for expanded clones.

-,TRBV6-5,16,few,TRBJ2-2,TGTGCCAGCAGTTACTCGGAAGAAGTAAACACCGGGGAGCTGTTTTTT,CASSYSEEVNTGELFF
-,TRBV27,15,-,TRBJ2-5,TGTGCCAGCAGTTTAATGTCTGGTAGCCAAGAGACCCAGTACTTC,CASSLMSGSQETQYF
-,TRBV5-1,12,-,TRBJ1-6,TGCGCCAGCAGAACAGGGAATTCACCCCTCCACTTT,CASRTGNSPLHF
-,TRBV27,15,-,TRBJ1-6,TGTGCCAGCAGTTACAGTCCTGCTGGTAATTCACCCCTCCACTTT,CASSYSPAGNSPLHF
-,TRBV3-1/TRBV3-2,15,-,TRBJ2-2,TGTGCCAGCAGCCAGGGGTGGGCGAACACCGGGGAGCTGTTTTTT,CASSQGWANTGELFF
-,TRBV19,13,-,TRBJ1-5,TGTGCCAGTAGTGGGACAACGGGTCAGCCCCAGCATTTT,CASSGTTGQPQHF
-,TRBV30,13,-,TRBJ1-5,TGTGCCTGGAGTATGGGGGGCGGGCAGCCCCAGCATTTT,CAWSMGGGQPQHF
-,TRBV19,15,-,TRBJ1-2,TGTGCCAGTAGTCTCTCCGGGCATGACCCTCATGGCTACACCTTC,CASSLSGHDPHGYTF
TRBD2,TRBV4-3,16,-,TRBJ2-3,TGCGCCAGCAGCCGCTCCGGGGGGGATTCCACAGATACGCAGTATTTT,CASSRSGGDSTDTQYF
-,TRBV9,11,-,TRBJ2-5,TGTGCCAGCAGCGTAGCAGAGACCCAGTACTTC,CASSVAETQYF
-,TRBV6-5,16,once,TRBJ1-2,TGTGCCAGCAGTTACTCGAATCCGGGACCTAACTATGGCTACACCTTC,CASSYSNPGPNYGYTF
TRBD1,TRBV27,14,-,TRBJ2-5,TGTGCCAGCAGTCACCGGACAGGGGGAGGGACCCAGTACTTC,CASSHRTGGGTQYF
TRBD1,TRBV6-6,14,-,TRBJ1-2,TGTGCCAGCAGTTCAAACGACAGGGCCTATGGCTACACCTTC,CASSSNDRAYGYTF
-,TRBV6-1,13,-,TRBJ2-1,TGTGCCAGCAGTGAAGCCGCCTACAATGAGCAGTTCTTC,CASSEAAYNEQFF
TRBD2,TRBV11-3,16,few,TRBJ2-3,TGTGCCAGCAGCATGACTAGCGGGGGGGTCGTTAGTACGCAGTATTTT,CASSMTSGGVVSTQYF
-,TRBV19,14,-,TRBJ2-7,TGTGCCAGTAGCAGACGTTCAGGGTCCCTGGAGCAGTACTTC,CASSRRSGSLEQYF